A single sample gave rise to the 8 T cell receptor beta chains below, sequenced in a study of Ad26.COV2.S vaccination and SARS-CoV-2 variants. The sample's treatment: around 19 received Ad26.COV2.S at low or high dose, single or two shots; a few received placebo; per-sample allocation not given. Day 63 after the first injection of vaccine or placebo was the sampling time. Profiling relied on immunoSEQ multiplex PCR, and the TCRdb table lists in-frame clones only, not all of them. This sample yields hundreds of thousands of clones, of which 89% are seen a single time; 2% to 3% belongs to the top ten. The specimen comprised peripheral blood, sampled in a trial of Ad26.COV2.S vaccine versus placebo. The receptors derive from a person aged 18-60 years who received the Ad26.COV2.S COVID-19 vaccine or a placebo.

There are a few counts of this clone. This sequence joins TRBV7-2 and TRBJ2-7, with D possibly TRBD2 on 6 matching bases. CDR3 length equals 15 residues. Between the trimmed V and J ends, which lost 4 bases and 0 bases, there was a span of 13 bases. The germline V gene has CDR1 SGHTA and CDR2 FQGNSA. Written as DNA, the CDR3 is TGTGCCAGCAGCTCTCAACGGGGGAACTCCTACGAGCAGTACTTC. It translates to CASSSQRGNSYEQYF.

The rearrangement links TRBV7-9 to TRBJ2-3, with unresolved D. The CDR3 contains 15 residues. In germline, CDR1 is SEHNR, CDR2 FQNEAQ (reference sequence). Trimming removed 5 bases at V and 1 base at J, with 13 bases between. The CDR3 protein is CASSPRTAGTDTQYF. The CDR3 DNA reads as TGTGCCAGCAGCCCAAGGACGGCTGGCACAGATACGCAGTATTTT.

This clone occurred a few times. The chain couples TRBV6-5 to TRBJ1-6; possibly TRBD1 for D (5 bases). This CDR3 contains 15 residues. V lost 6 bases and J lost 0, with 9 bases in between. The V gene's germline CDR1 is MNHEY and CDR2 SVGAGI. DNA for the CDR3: TGTGCCAGCAGGAGACAGAGCTCCTATAATTCACCCCTCCACTTT. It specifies CASRRQSSYNSPLHF.

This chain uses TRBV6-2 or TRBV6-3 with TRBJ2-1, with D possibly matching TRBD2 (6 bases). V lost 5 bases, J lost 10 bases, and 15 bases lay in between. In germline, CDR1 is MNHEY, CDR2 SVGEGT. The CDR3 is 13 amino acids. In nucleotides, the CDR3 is TGTGCCAGCAGTCCCCGGGAGCACGAGGAGCAGTTCTTC. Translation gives CASSPREHEEQFF.

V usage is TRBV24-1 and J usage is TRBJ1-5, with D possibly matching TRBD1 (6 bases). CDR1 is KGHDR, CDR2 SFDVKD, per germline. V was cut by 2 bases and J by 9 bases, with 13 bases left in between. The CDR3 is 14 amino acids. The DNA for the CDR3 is TGTGCCACCAGTGATTACAGGGTATCAACGCCCCAGCATTTT. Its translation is CATSDYRVSTPQHF.

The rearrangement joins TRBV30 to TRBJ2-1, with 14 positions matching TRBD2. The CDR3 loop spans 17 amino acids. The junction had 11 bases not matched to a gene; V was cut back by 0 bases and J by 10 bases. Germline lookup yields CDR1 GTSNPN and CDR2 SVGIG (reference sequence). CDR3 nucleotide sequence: TGTGCCTGGAGTGTTTCCCGGACTAGCGGGAGGCTTCGAGAGCAGTTCTTC. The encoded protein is CAWSVSRTSGRLREQFF.

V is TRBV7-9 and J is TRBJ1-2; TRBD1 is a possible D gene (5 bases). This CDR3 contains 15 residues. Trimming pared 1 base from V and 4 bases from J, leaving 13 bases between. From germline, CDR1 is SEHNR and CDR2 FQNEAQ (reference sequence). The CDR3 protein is CASSLGAGRAYGYTF. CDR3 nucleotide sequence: TGTGCCAGCAGCTTAGGCGCAGGGAGAGCCTATGGCTACACCTTC.

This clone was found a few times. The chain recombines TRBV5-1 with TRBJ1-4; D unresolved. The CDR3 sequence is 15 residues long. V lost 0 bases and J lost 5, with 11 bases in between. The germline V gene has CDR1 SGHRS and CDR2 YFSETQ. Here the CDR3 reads CASSLESLGNEKLFF. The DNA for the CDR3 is TGCGCCAGCAGCTTGGAGAGCTTAGGGAATGAAAAACTGTTTTTT.